This T cell receptor (beta chain) is from a study of T cell clusters in autoimmune cytopenias. TRB rearrangements were amplified by touch-down multiplex PCR with mixed TRB-A/B primers. TCRdb re-called the multiplex PCR reads, yielding one record per CDR3 amino acid sequence without DNA. The specimen's table records approximately 6,000 distinct CDR3 sequences. Some 40,000 genome equivalents of blood DNA were amplified for TRB. There are 14 residues in the CDR3. Germline CDR1 is LNHDA and CDR2 is SQIVND (reference sequence). This clonotype is called medium-sized (0.01 to 0.1%) based on its frequency. The sample was peripheral blood. V and J are TRBV19 and TRBJ2-7; the D call from TCRdb, TRBD1, cannot be confirmed without DNA. The source is a human donor with an autoimmune cytopenia or autoimmune hepatitis (not recorded which). This CDR3 reads CASNPTGGIYEQYF.